Below are 10 T cell receptor beta chains sequenced from a single sample in a study of human T cells and chemical hapten exposure. Time point in this sample: patch test 3, about 24 weeks after DPC sensitization. Treatment meaning: therapeutic diphenylcyclopropenone sensitization with weekly scalp DPC. MiXCR, run by TCRdb on the RACE reads, gives a single entry per CDR3 protein. The sample shows about 120,000 distinct CDR3 sequences, around 11% of them seen only once. Sequenced material: whole blood, taken in connection with sensitization to the hapten diphenylcyclopropenone (DPC). These receptors were obtained from a woman aged 45-60 years with alopecia areata. Some clones in this sample may be carry-over from other donors' samples.

This clonotype was seen only a few times. V and J are TRBV5-1 and TRBJ1-1; D is perhaps TRBD1 (6 bases). The CDR3 consists of 15 residues. Trimming cost V 0 bases and J 4 bases, with 13 bases left between them. CDR1 is SGHRS, CDR2 YFSETQ, per germline. CDR3 amino acids: CASSLEAGVGTEAFF. Here the CDR3 DNA reads TGCGCCAGCAGCTTGGAGGCAGGGGTAGGCACTGAAGCTTTCTTT.

This clonotype occurred a few times. This chain joins TRBV28 and TRBJ1-1, with 7 bases identical to TRBD1. Germline V lookup: CDR1 MDHEN, CDR2 SYDVKM. The trim removed 7 bases at V and 4 bases at J, leaving 12 bases unmatched. The CDR3 extends over 15 amino acids. CDR3 region: CASKGGRLLGTEAFF. The DNA for the CDR3 is TGTGCCAGCAAAGGGGGCAGACTTCTTGGCACTGAAGCTTTCTTT.

This clonotype was recorded a few times. The V call is TRBV11-1, the J call TRBJ1-1; 8 bases agree with TRBD1. This CDR3 spans 15 amino acids. Trimming took 6 bases from V and 3 from J; bases not matched to a gene: 9. Germline assignment: CDR1 SGHAT and CDR2 FQDESV (reference sequence). CDR3 region: CASRTQGAGHTEAFF. The DNA for the CDR3 is TGTGCCAGCAGGACGCAGGGGGCTGGTCACACTGAAGCTTTCTTT.

This clonotype was observed many times. The chain joins TRBV3-1 to TRBJ2-1, with unresolved D. Germline V CDR1 and CDR2: LGHDT, YNNKEL (reference sequence). CDR3 length equals 15 residues. V was trimmed by 3 bases and J by 4 bases, leaving 13 bases between them. The DNA of the CDR3 is TGTGCCAGCAGCCAGGGAACGGGTCCATACAATGAGCAGTTCTTC. This codes for CASSQGTGPYNEQFF.

This clonotype was seen many times. The chain carries TRBV4-1 and TRBJ2-2; D is unclear. The CDR3 is 15 residues long. V was shortened by 6 bases and J by 0 bases, with 11 bases between the two germline ends. Germline V lookup: CDR1 MGHRA, CDR2 YSYEKL. The CDR3 here is CASSFFGPNTGELFF. CDR3 coding DNA: TGCGCCAGCAGTTTTTTCGGACCGAACACCGGGGAGCTGTTTTTT.

This clonotype was observed a few times. V usage is TRBV7-2 and J usage is TRBJ2-3; D call uncertain. Germline-derived CDR1 and CDR2 are SGHTA and FQGNSA. V dropped 7 bases and J dropped 9 bases, with 17 bases sitting between them. This CDR3 spans 13 amino acids. The CDR3 nucleotides are TGTGCCAGCAACACTCGAGACCGCGGAACGCAGTATTTT. Translated, it gives CASNTRDRGTQYF.

The chain recombines TRBV14 with TRBJ1-2; D is perhaps TRBD1 (6 bases). This CDR3 comprises 14 residues. Germline V gene sequence: CDR1 SGHDN, CDR2 FVKESK. Trimming took off 1 base at V and 7 bases at J, with 13 bases between the two ends. In nucleotides, the CDR3 is TGTGCCAGCAGCCAAGGGGGGGCTGGATCTGGCTACACCTTC. It specifies CASSQGGAGSGYTF.

This clonotype occurred a few times. V is TRBV15 and J is TRBJ2-7; D possibly corresponds to TRBD1 (5 bases). This CDR3 is 15 amino acids long. Germline CDR1 reads LNHNV; CDR2 reads YYDKDF (reference sequence). V lost 0 bases and J lost 4, with 13 bases in between. As DNA, the CDR3 is TGTGCCACCAGCAGAGATCTCAGGGAAGGGTACGAGCAGTACTTC. Amino acid sequence: CATSRDLREGYEQYF.

The chain couples TRBV6-5 to TRBJ1-2; maybe TRBD1 (5 bases). This CDR3 region has 15 residues. Per the germline V gene, CDR1 is MNHEY and CDR2 is SVGAGI. Trimming took off 2 bases at V and 8 bases at J, with 18 bases between the two ends. CDR3 in DNA: TGTGCCAGCAGTTACGGGGGGGGTCGGATGAAAGGCTACACCTTC. The encoded protein is CASSYGGGRMKGYTF.

The V gene is TRBV20-1, the J gene TRBJ2-1; D gene unclear. This CDR3 is built from 12 residues. The V gene lost 6 bases and the J gene lost 9 bases, with 15 bases spanning the gap. The germline V gene encodes CDR1 DFQATT and CDR2 SNEGSKA (reference sequence). This CDR3 reads CSAADWSFEQFF. As DNA, the CDR3 is TGCAGTGCCGCCGACTGGAGCTTTGAGCAGTTCTTC.